What follows are 2 T cell receptor beta chains derived from one specimen sequenced in a study of blood T cell repertoires in COVID-19. The method was immunoSEQ multiplex PCR; TCRdb's version includes in-frame clones alone and lacks a portion of them. The sample comprises about 440,000 clones, about 91% of which are singletons, and over 9.5% rests with the top ten. Source material: peripheral blood. These receptors all stem from a woman aged 50 to 65 with COVID-19, enrolled during active disease.

This clone was observed a handful of times. The chain joins TRBV19 to TRBJ1-2; TRBD1 matches at 7 bases. Germline CDR1 reads LNHDA; CDR2 reads SQIVND (reference sequence). The CDR3 spans 13 residues. Trimming took 6 bases from V and 8 from J; bases not matched to a gene: 9. The CDR3 DNA is TGTGCCAGTAGCCGAACAGGGGTAGAAGGCTACACCTTC. This gives the protein CASSRTGVEGYTF.

The CDR3 spells CASSSGLANEKLFF. CDR3 DNA: TGTGCCAGCAGCTCAGGGCTAGCTAATGAAAAACTGTTTTTT. The chain combines TRBV5-6 with TRBJ1-4; tentatively, D is TRBD1 (5 bases). Trimming cost V 3 bases and J 3 bases, with 9 bases left between them. The CDR3 has 14 amino acids. CDR1 is SGHDT and CDR2 is YYEEEE in the germline V gene.